Below, 4 T cell receptor beta chains from the same sample are listed, as sequenced in a study of blood T cell repertoires in COVID-19. Assay: immunoSEQ multiplex PCR; the TCRdb copy retains only in-frame clones and omits some. This sample carries about 180,000 clones, roughly 87% of them seen once, and the ten largest clones take 1.2%. The sample taken for sequencing was PBMCs or T cells enriched from blood (not recorded which). The receptors shown here come from a human donor with acute COVID-19. The donor label of this sample is uncertain.

The V call is TRBV5-1, the J call TRBJ1-6; 7 positions agree with TRBD1. CDR1 and CDR2 from the germline V gene are SGHRS and YFSETQ. The CDR3 has 16 amino acids. Trimming at V came to 4 bases and at J to 7 bases, leaving 11 bases not matched to a gene. This CDR3 is CASSTATFRGNSPLHF. Written as DNA, the CDR3 is TGCGCCAGCAGCACGGCGACCTTCAGGGGGAATTCACCCCTCCACTTT.

This CDR3 reads CASSLVVGGMAFF. The CDR3 nucleotides are TGTGCCAGCAGCTTAGTCGTGGGGGGTATGGCTTTCTTT. The V and J genes are TRBV7-6 and TRBJ1-1; D is perhaps TRBD1 (5 bases). Trimming cost V 1 base and J 11 bases, with 14 bases left between them. The germline gives CDR1 SGHVS, CDR2 FNYEAQ. The CDR3 covers 13 residues. The full variable domain, with the rest looked up from reference TRBV7-6 and TRBJ1-1, is GAGVSQSPRYKVTKRGQDVALRCDPISGHVSLYWYRQALGQGPEFLTYFNYEAQQDKSGLPNDRFSAERPEGSISTLTIQRTEQRDSAMYRCASSLVVGGMAFFGQGTRLTVV.

The chain is built from TRBV3-1 (or the pseudogene TRBV3-2) and TRBJ2-4; 10 bases map to TRBD1. The V segment lost 1 base and the J segment 13 bases; nucleotides outside the gene matches: 4. The CDR3 has 13 residues. Germline CDR1 and CDR2: LGHDT and YNNKEL (reference sequence). CDR3 residues: CASSQVTGGYQYF. Here the CDR3 DNA reads TGTGCCAGCAGCCAAGTGACAGGGGGCTACCAGTACTTC.

V and J are TRBV5-1 and TRBJ1-1; unclear D gene. Germline values: CDR1 SGHRS, CDR2 YFSETQ. The CDR3 loop spans 13 amino acids. Trimming shortened V by 7 bases and J by 1 base, and 11 bases separated the two germline ends. This chain's CDR3 is CASGLDGNTEAFF. CDR3 bases: TGCGCCAGCGGACTGGACGGGAACACTGAAGCTTTCTTT. The whole variable domain, filled in from reference TRBV5-1 and TRBJ1-1, reads KAGVTQTPRYLIKTRGQQVTLSCSPISGHRSVSWYQQTPGQGLQFLFEYFSETQRNKGNFPGRFSGRQFSNSRSEMNVSTLELGDSALYLCASGLDGNTEAFFGQGTRLTVV.